What follows describes a single T cell receptor (beta chain). Its specificity is not known. The junction does not match germline at one end; this may be a read error. CDR3 length: 12 amino acids. CDR1 is MNHNS and CDR2 is SASEGT in the germline V gene. Three rounds of nested PCR, following a modified ARM-PCR protocol, produced the TCRbeta library. TCRdb re-analysed the multiplex PCR reads in MiXCR, keeping a single row per CDR3 protein. The sample holds around 200,000 distinct CDR3 sequences, about 76% seen once. RNA was extracted from bulk tissue without any cell sorting. The source of the sample is a study of tumor and adjacent non-tumor tissue in lung cancer. In the study overall: Stage I to III disease affected 10 men and several women aged about 30 to 76. Samples averaged approximately 4.2 million productive TCRbeta reads each. Study outcomes and limitations: TCR diversity was significantly greater in tumor than normal lung tissue.

The rearrangement links TRBV6-1 to TRBJ1-2, with TRBD1 as a possible D gene (6 bases). The TCR originated in a man between 60 and 75 years old with non-small cell lung cancer. Sequenced input: lung tumor tissue. CDR3 loop: CASSGGASRFAF. The CDR3 DNA follows: TGTGCCAGCAGTGGGGGGGCCTCGAGGTTTGCCTTC.